The 31 T cell receptor beta chains below all came from one sample that was sequenced in a study of OX40 agonist ivuxolimab in advanced cancers. Here immunoSEQ multiplex PCR was the method, and the copy in TCRdb shows in-frame clones only, minus some. The sample includes over 85,000 clones, 85% to 90% of them seen just once. Sample: CD4+ or CD8+ T cells sorted from blood, taken in a trial of the OX40 agonist ivuxolimab. The receptor source for this set is an adult with an advanced solid tumor such as melanoma, head and neck, liver or kidney cancer.

V gene TRBV11-3 combines with J gene TRBJ2-3; 12 bases are a match to TRBD2. The length of the CDR3 is 17 residues. Germline lookup yields CDR1 SGHNT and CDR2 YENEEA. V dropped 4 bases and J dropped 2; count of bases not matched to a gene: 7. The CDR3 here is CASSYRTSGDLTDTQYF. The CDR3 DNA is TGTGCCAGCAGCTATCGGACTAGCGGGGACCTCACAGATACGCAGTATTTT.

This rearrangement joins TRBV6-5 to TRBJ1-1, with D possibly matching TRBD1 (6 bases). The germline V gene has CDR1 MNHEY and CDR2 SVGAGI. With 6 bases removed from V and 5 bases from J, the gap between germline ends came to 16 bases. The CDR3 is 14 residues long. CDR3 sequence reads: CASSPTIGGTEAFF. The CDR3 DNA sequence: TGTGCCAGCAGCCCCACCATAGGGGGGACTGAAGCTTTCTTT.

The gene calls are TRBV6-4 and TRBJ2-1; D is undetermined. This CDR3 is built from 15 residues. Germline V CDR1 and CDR2: MRHNA, SNTAGT. Trimming stripped 4 bases from V and 2 bases from J, with 12 bases between. The CDR3 loop reads CASSAELAPYNEQFF. Written as DNA, the CDR3 is TGTGCCAGCAGTGCAGAATTGGCTCCCTACAATGAGCAGTTCTTC.

This clone was counted a few times. J is TRBJ1-5 and V is TRBV30; D gene ambiguous. This CDR3 is built from 12 residues. CDR1 and CDR2 from the germline V gene are GTSNPN and SVGIG (reference sequence). V lost 3 bases, J lost 4 bases, and 7 bases lay in between. DNA for the CDR3: TGTGCCTGGAGGGCCTTAAATCAGCCCCAGCATTTT. It encodes CAWRALNQPQHF.

This chain connects TRBV7-9 to TRBJ2-1, with D unclear. Trimming cost V 2 bases and J 6 bases, with 5 bases left between them. The CDR3 sequence is 12 residues long. CDR1 is SEHNR and CDR2 is FQNEAQ in the germline V gene (reference sequence). The CDR3 DNA sequence: TGTGCCAGCAGCTTAAGCCCCAATGAGCAGTTCTTC. It translates to CASSLSPNEQFF.

The V gene is TRBV6-1, the J gene TRBJ2-7; TRBD1 matches 9 bases. The CDR3 spans 14 residues. Germline CDR1 reads MNHNS; CDR2 reads SASEGT. V lost 8 bases to trimming and J lost 3 bases; unmatched junction nucleotides: 8. The CDR3 sequence is CASSYRGLDYEQYF. For the CDR3, the DNA is TGTGCCAGCTCATACAGGGGGCTTGACTACGAGCAGTACTTC.

As to this clone: At one end, the junction sequence differs from germline, possibly due to a read error. This chain uses TRBV7-7 with TRBJ2-2; D remains ambiguous. The CDR3 has 14 amino acids. The V gene's germline CDR1 is SSHAT and CDR2 FNYEAQ (reference sequence). The CDR3 region has the DNA TGTGCTAGCAGCTTCAACAGAGACACCGGGGAGCTGTTTTTT. Its translation: CASSFNRDTGELFF.

This rearrangement joins TRBV7-2 to TRBJ2-1; a possible D gene is TRBD2 (6 bases). V shed 2 bases and J shed 9 bases, with 17 bases lying between them. Germline CDR1 SGHTA, CDR2 FQGNSA. The CDR3 is made up of 15 amino acids. The CDR3 here is CASSLSWLARGEQFF. In nucleotides, the CDR3 is TGTGCCAGCAGCTTATCGTGGTTGGCGCGGGGTGAGCAGTTCTTC. The variable domain in full, completed from reference TRBV7-2 and TRBJ2-1, reads GAGVSQSPSNKVTEKGKDVELRCDPISGHTALYWYRQSLGQGLEFLIYFQGNSAPDKSGLPSDRFSAERTGGSVSTLTIQRTQQEDSAVYLCASSLSWLARGEQFFGPGTRLTVL.

The rearrangement uses TRBV5-4 and TRBJ2-1; D not resolved. This CDR3 has 15 amino acids. V lost 3 bases, J lost 4 bases, and 14 bases lay in between. CDR1 and CDR2 from the germline V gene are SGHNT and YYREEE (reference sequence). CDR3 sequence: CASSSSDGRYNEQFF. In DNA form, the CDR3 reads TGTGCCAGCAGCTCCTCGGACGGCCGTTACAATGAGCAGTTCTTC.

This CDR3 is CASSRGVGLQETQYF. The CDR3 DNA sequence: TGCGCCAGCAGCAGGGGAGTTGGACTTCAAGAGACCCAGTACTTC. The J gene is TRBJ2-5, the V gene TRBV4-3; perhaps D is TRBD1 or TRBD2 (5 bases each). This CDR3 is 15 amino acids long. In germline, CDR1 is LGHNA, CDR2 YSLEER. With 5 bases removed from V and 2 bases from J, the gap between germline ends came to 15 bases.

The V gene is TRBV7-9, the J gene TRBJ2-2; D is uncertain. The V gene's germline CDR1 is SEHNR and CDR2 FQNEAQ (reference sequence). V lost 0 bases and J lost 11, with 10 bases in between. This CDR3 has 13 residues. The CDR3 region is CASSLANLGELFF. CDR3 in DNA: TGTGCCAGCAGCTTAGCCAACCTCGGAGAGCTGTTTTTT. The whole variable domain, remainder taken from reference TRBV7-9 and TRBJ2-2, is DTGVSQNPRHKITKRGQNVTFRCDPISEHNRLYWYRQTLGQGPEFLTYFQNEAQLEKSRLLSDRFSAERPKGSFSTLEIQRTEQGDSAMYLCASSLANLGELFFGEGSRLTVL.

The chain couples TRBV13 to TRBJ2-5, with 7 nucleotides matching TRBD1. The J call is doubtful: the DNA matches TRBJ2-7 better. The CDR3 sequence is 14 residues long. The germline gives CDR1 PRHDT, CDR2 FYEKMQ (reference sequence). DNA for the CDR3: TGTGCCAGCAGCTCACGGGACAGTTCCTACGAGCAGTACTTC. This codes for CASSSRDSSYEQYF.

This sequence joins TRBV11-3 and TRBJ2-7; D may be TRBD1 or TRBD2 (5 bases each). Germline V gene sequence: CDR1 SGHNT, CDR2 YENEEA. This CDR3 spans 16 amino acids. The ends were cut back, 1 base at V and 3 bases at J, with 16 bases in the middle. CDR3 DNA: TGTGCCAGCAGCTTAGGTGGGGGTTACGGCAACTACGAGCAGTACTTC. Protein sequence: CASSLGGGYGNYEQYF.

The V call is TRBV2, the J call TRBJ2-1, with 9 positions matching TRBD2. The V gene's germline CDR1 is SNHLY and CDR2 FYNNEI. J was trimmed by 2 bases and V by 2 bases; bases with no gene match: 7. This CDR3 contains 17 residues. The DNA of the CDR3 is TGTGCCAGCAGTGAATGGGGTAGCGGGGGTCCCTACAATGAGCAGTTCTTC. Amino acid sequence: CASSEWGSGGPYNEQFF.

DNA for the CDR3: TGTGCCAGCAGTTCTGGGACTAGCGGGGGTCAAGAGACCCAGTACTTC. Protein: CASSSGTSGGQETQYF. The chain is built from TRBV5-5 and TRBJ2-5; 14 bases fit TRBD2. CDR3 length: 16 amino acids. With V trimmed by 5 bases and J by 2 bases, 5 bases remained unmatched. Germline CDR1 reads SGHKS; CDR2 reads YYEKEE (reference sequence).

The V and J genes are TRBV11-2 and TRBJ2-7, with 10 bases matching TRBD2. V gave up 1 base and J gave up 10 bases; unmatched junction bases: 7. Germline CDR1 reads SGHAT; CDR2 reads FQNNGV. The CDR3 spans 14 residues. The CDR3: CASSLVSLAGAQYF. CDR3 nucleotide sequence: TGTGCCAGCAGCTTAGTAAGCCTAGCGGGAGCTCAGTACTTC.

V gene TRBV9 combines with J gene TRBJ2-2; D remains unclear. The CDR3 totals 14 residues. V lost 0 bases to trimming and J lost 3 bases, with 6 bases between them. The germline V gene has CDR1 SGDLS and CDR2 YYNGEE. DNA of the CDR3: TGTGCCAGCAGCGTAGGTCGATACACCGGGGAGCTGTTTTTT. Its protein is CASSVGRYTGELFF.

The chain couples TRBV11-2 to TRBJ1-6; D is undetermined. CDR1 and CDR2 from the germline V gene are SGHAT and FQNNGV. The CDR3 sequence is 13 residues long. V was pared by 0 bases and J by 10 bases, with 7 bases between. The CDR3 loop is CASSLEGASPLHF. The DNA of the CDR3 is TGTGCCAGCAGCTTAGAGGGCGCGTCACCCCTCCACTTT. The full variable domain, in which reference TRBV11-2 and TRBJ1-6 provide the parts outside the CDR3, is EAGVAQSPRYKIIEKRQSVAFWCNPISGHATLYWYQQILGQGPKLLIQFQNNGVVDDSQLPKDRFSAERLKGVDSTLKIQPAKLEDSAVYLCASSLEGASPLHFGNGTRLTVT.

The rearrangement uses TRBV21-1 and TRBJ2-5; the table names TRBD2, a call not compared with the DNA. TRBV21-1 is given as a pseudogene. The CDR3 runs to 14 residues. The CDR3 sequence is CASSKWLAEETQYF. The CDR3 coding sequence is TGTGCCAGCAGCAAATGGCTAGCGGAAGAGACCCAGTACTTC.

The rearrangement links TRBV19 to TRBJ1-2, with TRBD1 as a possible D gene (6 bases). From germline, CDR1 is LNHDA and CDR2 SQIVND (reference sequence). CDR3 length: 13 residues. The V end was cut by 4 bases, the J end by 4 bases, with 10 bases between. This CDR3 is CASSTGVIYGYTF. Written as DNA, the CDR3 is TGTGCCAGTAGTACAGGGGTTATCTATGGCTACACCTTC. The whole variable domain, remainder taken from reference TRBV19 and TRBJ1-2, is DGGITQSPKYLFRKEGQNVTLSCEQNLNHDAMYWYRQDPGQGLRLIYYSQIVNDFQKGDIAEGYSVSREKKESFPLTVTSAQKNPTAFYLCASSTGVIYGYTFGSGTRLTVV.

V gene TRBV7-9 combines with J gene TRBJ1-3; D is perhaps TRBD1 (5 bases). V was pared by 4 bases and J by 4 bases, with 14 bases between. CDR1 is SEHNR and CDR2 is FQNEAQ in the germline V gene (reference sequence). The CDR3 has 15 residues. CDR3 bases: TGTGCCAGCAGCTCCCAGGGTGTGGTGGGAAACACCATATATTTT. Protein sequence: CASSSQGVVGNTIYF. The full variable domain, rest sourced from reference TRBV7-9 and TRBJ1-3, is DTGVSQNPRHKITKRGQNVTFRCDPISEHNRLYWYRQTLGQGPEFLTYFQNEAQLEKSRLLSDRFSAERPKGSFSTLEIQRTEQGDSAMYLCASSSQGVVGNTIYFGEGSWLTVV.

The table lists this clone with a count of one. The V and J genes are TRBV27 and TRBJ2-7; 7 bases align to TRBD1. The CDR3 sequence is 13 residues long. CDR1 is MNHEY, CDR2 SMNVEV, per germline (reference sequence). V dropped 7 bases and J dropped 4; count of bases not matched to a gene: 7. The CDR3 DNA reads TGTGCCAGCAAACCGGGACAGCTATACGAGCAGTACTTC. Translation gives CASKPGQLYEQYF.

The chain employs TRBV6-1 and TRBJ1-5, with 11 bases that match TRBD1. The V gene's germline CDR1 is MNHNS and CDR2 SASEGT. The CDR3 length is 15 residues. Trimming took 7 bases from V and 2 from J; bases not matched to a gene: 4. Here the CDR3 DNA reads TGTGCCAGCACCCCGGGACAGGGGGGCAATCAGCCCCAGCATTTT. It codes for CASTPGQGGNQPQHF.

The V gene is TRBV5-4, the J gene TRBJ2-3, with TRBD2 matching 10 bases. With 5 bases clipped from V and 3 bases from J, the junction kept 9 bases outside the gene matches. The CDR3 has 16 residues. In germline, CDR1 is SGHNT, CDR2 YYREEE (reference sequence). The CDR3, as DNA: TGTGCCAGCAGAACGAGTCTAGCGGGAGCGACAGATACGCAGTATTTT. Amino acids: CASRTSLAGATDTQYF.

The J gene is TRBJ1-1, the V gene TRBV12-5; TRBD1 aligns across 9 bases. After removal of 5 bases from V and 10 bases from J, the junction contained 14 bases not matched to a gene. Per the germline V gene, CDR1 is LGHNT and CDR2 is FRNRAP. The CDR3 has 15 residues. CDR3 in DNA: TGTGCTAGTGGTAACTATGGGACAGGGTTCTTCCGAGCTTTCTTT. Residues: CASGNYGTGFFRAFF.

V and J are TRBV18 and TRBJ2-1; TRBD1 agrees at 9 bases. This CDR3 is 15 amino acids long. Germline V gene lookup returns CDR1 KGHSH and CDR2 LQKENI. J gave up 3 bases and V 6 bases, and 6 bases lay outside the gene matches. CDR3 protein: CASSPGQGYYNEQFF. Here the CDR3 DNA reads TGTGCCAGCTCGCCTGGACAGGGGTACTACAATGAGCAGTTCTTC.

On this clone: Here the CDR3 omits its conserved ending phenylalanine or tryptophan, so a read error is the likely source. The J gene is TRBJ1-1, the V gene TRBV7-9; D is uncertain. The CDR3 contains 16 residues. Trimming took off 4 bases at V and 2 bases at J, with 17 bases between the two ends. Per germline, CDR1 SEHNR and CDR2 FQNEAQ (reference sequence). CDR3 loop: CASSYYGGSYNTEAFL. DNA of the CDR3: TGTGCCAGCAGCTATTATGGAGGCAGTTACAACACTGAAGCTTTCTTA.

The chain links TRBV10-2 to TRBJ2-5, with D perhaps TRBD1 (6 bases). The DNA end is more similar to TRBJ2-7, so the J call may be wrong. The CDR3 sequence is 12 residues long. The germline CDR1 and CDR2 sequences are WSHSY and SAAADI. The CDR3 protein is CASRQGSYEQYF. In DNA, the CDR3 is TGCGCCAGCAGACAGGGATCCTACGAGCAGTACTTC.

The CDR3 here is CASSTTAPPGDTQYF. In nucleotides, the CDR3 is TGTGCCAGCTCGACCACGGCCCCGCCCGGCGATACGCAGTATTTT. This chain joins TRBV18 and TRBJ2-3; no definite D call. The V end lost 6 bases, the J end lost 6 bases, and 19 bases lay between the germline ends. Germline CDR1 KGHSH, CDR2 LQKENI. There are 15 residues in the CDR3. Combining the CDR3 with reference TRBV18 and TRBJ2-3 gives the whole variable domain NAGVMQNPRHLVRRRGQEARLRCSPMKGHSHVYWYRQLPEEGLKFMVYLQKENIIDESGMPKERFSAEFPKEGPSILRIQQVVRGDSAAYFCASSTTAPPGDTQYFGPGTRLTVL.

The chain recombines TRBV19 with TRBJ2-5; D ambiguous. V dropped 6 bases and J dropped 4 bases, with 21 bases sitting between them. CDR3 length: 16 amino acids. Germline-derived CDR1 and CDR2 are LNHDA and SQIVND (reference sequence). CDR3 residues: CASSSPQKSGRETQYF. CDR3 bases: TGTGCCAGTAGCTCACCCCAAAAATCCGGAAGAGAGACCCAGTACTTC.

The J gene is TRBJ1-6, the V gene TRBV10-2; no firm D call. CDR1 and CDR2 from the germline V gene are WSHSY and SAAADI. The CDR3 loop spans 13 amino acids. Between the trimmed V and J ends, which lost 4 bases and 9 bases, there was a span of 10 bases. The DNA of the CDR3 is TGCGCCAGCAGTGTGGATCGGGGTTCACCCCTCCACTTT. It is translated as CASSVDRGSPLHF.